This TCR beta chain was recorded in a study of T cells expressing NK-cell markers. CDR1 is SEHNR, CDR2 FQNEAQ, per germline (reference sequence). The CDR3 is 16 amino acids. Broader study findings: Five or six of the donors carried dominant NKG2C+ clonotypes that took up roughly 1.0-8% of their CD8+ T cells. Where several donors were concerned, these clonotypes also led the CD3+CD56-NKG2C+ fraction. HCMV specificity of expanded NKG2C+ T cell clones remained unclear.

The TCR beta cDNA came from 5'RACE template switching with UMIs. TCRdb processed the 5' RACE reads again and assigns one entry to each CDR3 protein, with no DNA. The repertoire shows over 200,000 distinct CDR3 sequences; the top ten hold 0.39%. Concerning this clonotype itself: No antigen is known for it.

Sequenced sample: blood T cells: a sorted CD56 or NKG2C T cell subset, CD4+ or CD8+ T cells, or bulk PBMC T cells (not recorded which). The V gene is TRBV7-9, the J gene TRBJ2-1; the D call of TRBD1 rests on TCRdb alone, since no DNA is present to check it. The clonotype comes from a man between 18 and 29 years old in good health. CDR3 sequence reads: CASSHPPQVGWNEQFF.